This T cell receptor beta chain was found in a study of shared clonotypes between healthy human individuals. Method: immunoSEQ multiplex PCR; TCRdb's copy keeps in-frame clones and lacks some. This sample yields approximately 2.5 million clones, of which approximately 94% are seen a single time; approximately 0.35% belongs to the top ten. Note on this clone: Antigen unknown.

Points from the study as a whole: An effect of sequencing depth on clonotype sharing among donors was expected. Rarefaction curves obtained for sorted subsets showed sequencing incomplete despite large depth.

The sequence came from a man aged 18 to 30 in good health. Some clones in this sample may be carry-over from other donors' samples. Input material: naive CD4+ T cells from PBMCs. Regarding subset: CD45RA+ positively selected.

CDR3 loop: CSVPGGRVYNEQFF. Written as DNA, the CDR3 is TGCAGCGTTCCGGGCGGGAGGGTCTACAATGAGCAGTTCTTC. The rearrangement links TRBV29-1 to TRBJ2-1; 9 bases line up with TRBD2. The CDR3 sequence is 14 residues long. Germline CDR1 and CDR2: SQVTM and ANQGSEA. With 5 bases clipped from V and 3 bases from J, the junction kept 5 bases outside the gene matches.